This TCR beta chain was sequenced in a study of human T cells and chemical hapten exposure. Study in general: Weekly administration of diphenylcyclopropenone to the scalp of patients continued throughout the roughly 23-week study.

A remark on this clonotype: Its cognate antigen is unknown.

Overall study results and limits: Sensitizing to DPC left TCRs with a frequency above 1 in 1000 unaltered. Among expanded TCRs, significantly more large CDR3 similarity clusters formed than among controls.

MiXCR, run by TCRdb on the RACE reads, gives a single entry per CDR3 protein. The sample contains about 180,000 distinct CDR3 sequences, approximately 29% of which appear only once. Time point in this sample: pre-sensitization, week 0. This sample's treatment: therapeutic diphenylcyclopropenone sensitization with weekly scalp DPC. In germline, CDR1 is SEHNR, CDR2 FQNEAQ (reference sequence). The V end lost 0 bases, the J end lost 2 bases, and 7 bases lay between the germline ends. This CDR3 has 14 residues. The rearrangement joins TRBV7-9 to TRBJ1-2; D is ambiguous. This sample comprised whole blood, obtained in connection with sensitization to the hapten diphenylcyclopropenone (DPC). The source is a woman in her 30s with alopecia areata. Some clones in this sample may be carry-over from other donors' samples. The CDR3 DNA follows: TGTGCCAGCAGCTTAGCGGTACACAACTATGGCTACACCTTC. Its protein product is CASSLAVHNYGYTF.